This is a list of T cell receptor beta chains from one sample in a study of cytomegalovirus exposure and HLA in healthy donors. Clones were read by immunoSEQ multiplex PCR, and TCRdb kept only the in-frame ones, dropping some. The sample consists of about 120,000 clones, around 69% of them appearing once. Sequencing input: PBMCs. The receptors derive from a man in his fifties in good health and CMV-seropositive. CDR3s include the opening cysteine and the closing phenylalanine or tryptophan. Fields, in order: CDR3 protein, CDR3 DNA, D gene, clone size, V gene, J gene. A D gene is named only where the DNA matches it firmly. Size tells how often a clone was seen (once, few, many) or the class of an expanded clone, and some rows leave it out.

cdr3_aa: CASSAEGQLNTEAFF; cdr3_nt: TGTGCCAGCAGTGCAGAGGGACAGTTGAACACTGAAGCTTTCTTT; d_call: TRBD1; clone_size: .; v_call: TRBV6-5; j_call: TRBJ1-1
cdr3_aa: CASSPQITTQETQYF; cdr3_nt: TGTGCCAGCAGCCCCCAGATTACGACTCAAGAGACCCAGTACTTC; d_call: .; clone_size: .; v_call: TRBV7-2; j_call: TRBJ2-5
cdr3_aa: CSVSGTGFAEQYF; cdr3_nt: TGCAGCGTTTCCGGGACAGGGTTTGCCGAGCAGTACTTC; d_call: TRBD1; clone_size: .; v_call: TRBV29-1; j_call: TRBJ2-7
cdr3_aa: CASSLQGTLGSQETQYF; cdr3_nt: TGTGCCAGCAGCCTCCAGGGGACGTTGGGGTCCCAAGAGACCCAGTACTTC; d_call: .; clone_size: .; v_call: TRBV9; j_call: TRBJ2-5
cdr3_aa: CASSLGAGYYSGANVLTF; cdr3_nt: TGTGCCAGCAGCTTAGGGGCAGGGTACTACTCTGGGGCCAACGTCCTGACTTTC; d_call: .; clone_size: .; v_call: TRBV11-3; j_call: TRBJ2-6
cdr3_aa: CSGDMNTEAFF; cdr3_nt: TGCAGTGGGGACATGAACACTGAAGCTTTCTTT; d_call: .; clone_size: .; v_call: TRBV20-1; j_call: TRBJ1-1
cdr3_aa: CASSSIRRGGGKDQPQHF; cdr3_nt: TGTGCCAGCAGTTCAATCCGGCGGGGCGGGGGAAAGGATCAGCCCCAGCATTTT; d_call: .; clone_size: .; v_call: TRBV27; j_call: TRBJ1-5
cdr3_aa: CASSQVRQETQYF; cdr3_nt: TGCGCCAGCAGCCAAGTGCGCCAAGAGACCCAGTACTTC; d_call: .; clone_size: .; v_call: TRBV4-1; j_call: TRBJ2-5
cdr3_aa: CASSQLAAGEQFF; cdr3_nt: TGTGCCAGCAGCCAACTAGCTGCGGGGGAGCAGTTCTTC; d_call: .; clone_size: .; v_call: TRBV7-9; j_call: TRBJ2-1
cdr3_aa: CASSTPDRPYEQYF; cdr3_nt: TGTGCCAGCAGCACTCCCGACAGGCCCTACGAGCAGTACTTC; d_call: .; clone_size: few; v_call: TRBV5-8; j_call: TRBJ2-7
cdr3_aa: CASSESGRFTDTQYF; cdr3_nt: TGCGCCAGCAGTGAGTCTGGGAGGTTCACAGATACGCAGTATTTT; d_call: .; clone_size: .; v_call: TRBV10-1; j_call: TRBJ2-3
cdr3_aa: CASSLTSGRGDEQYF; cdr3_nt: TGTGCCAGCAGCTTGACTAGCGGGAGGGGGGACGAGCAGTACTTC; d_call: TRBD2; clone_size: once; v_call: TRBV5-4; j_call: TRBJ2-7
cdr3_aa: CSSSLAPEPEQFF; cdr3_nt: TGTTCCAGCAGCTTAGCCCCCGAGCCTGAGCAGTTCTTC; d_call: .; clone_size: .; v_call: TRBV7-9; j_call: TRBJ2-1
cdr3_aa: CASSPPTGSYEQYF; cdr3_nt: TGTGCCAGCAGCCCCCCGACAGGTTCCTACGAGCAGTACTTC; d_call: .; clone_size: .; v_call: TRBV25-1; j_call: TRBJ2-7
cdr3_aa: CASSPRPLAGATNEKLFF; cdr3_nt: TGTGCCAGCAGTCCTCGGCCTCTCGCGGGGGCAACTAATGAAAAACTGTTTTTT; d_call: .; clone_size: .; v_call: TRBV27; j_call: TRBJ1-4
cdr3_aa: CASILRTGNTEAFF; cdr3_nt: TGTGCCAGCATTCTCCGGACAGGGAACACTGAAGCTTTCTTT; d_call: TRBD1; clone_size: .; v_call: TRBV6-6; j_call: TRBJ1-1
cdr3_aa: CASSEGGADKNIQYF; cdr3_nt: TGCGCCAGCAGTGAGGGAGGGGCGGACAAAAACATTCAGTACTTC; d_call: .; clone_size: .; v_call: TRBV10-2; j_call: TRBJ2-4
cdr3_aa: CASSIWTSGGSYEQYF; cdr3_nt: TGTGCCAGTAGTATCTGGACTAGCGGGGGTTCCTACGAGCAGTACTTC; d_call: TRBD2; clone_size: .; v_call: TRBV19; j_call: TRBJ2-7
cdr3_aa: CASGPGLASYNEQFF; cdr3_nt: TGTGCTAGTGGGCCGGGACTAGCTTCCTACAATGAGCAGTTCTTC; d_call: TRBD2; clone_size: few; v_call: TRBV12-5; j_call: TRBJ2-1
cdr3_aa: CASSPGTGGIYEQYF; cdr3_nt: TGTGCCAGCAGCCCAGGGACAGGGGGGATCTACGAGCAGTACTTC; d_call: TRBD1; clone_size: once; v_call: TRBV5-4; j_call: TRBJ2-7
cdr3_aa: CASSSPSGTYNEQFF; cdr3_nt: TGTGCCAGCAGTTCCCCCAGCGGGACCTACAATGAGCAGTTCTTC; d_call: TRBD2; clone_size: few; v_call: TRBV27; j_call: TRBJ2-1
cdr3_aa: CASSPWGDANQPQHF; cdr3_nt: TGTGCCAGCAGCCCCTGGGGGGATGCAAATCAGCCCCAGCATTTT; d_call: .; clone_size: .; v_call: TRBV7-2; j_call: TRBJ1-5
cdr3_aa: CASSLGGGAGVPYNEQFF; cdr3_nt: TGCGCCAGCAGCTTGGGGGGAGGAGCGGGAGTTCCCTACAATGAGCAGTTCTTC; d_call: TRBD2; clone_size: .; v_call: TRBV5-1; j_call: TRBJ2-1
cdr3_aa: CASSQYRGRSYEQYF; cdr3_nt: TGCGCCAGCAGCCAATACAGGGGGCGTTCCTACGAGCAGTACTTC; d_call: TRBD1; clone_size: .; v_call: TRBV5-1; j_call: TRBJ2-7
cdr3_aa: CSVRQGAGEKLFF; cdr3_nt: TGCAGCGTTCGACAGGGGGCCGGGGAAAAACTGTTTTTT; d_call: TRBD1; clone_size: .; v_call: TRBV29-1; j_call: TRBJ1-4
cdr3_aa: CASSQGDQGANYGYTF; cdr3_nt: TGCGCCAGCAGCCAAGGAGATCAGGGGGCCAACTATGGCTACACCTTC; d_call: TRBD1; clone_size: .; v_call: TRBV4-3; j_call: TRBJ1-2
cdr3_aa: CASSLAAGATNEKLFF; cdr3_nt: TGCGCCAGCAGCTTGGCTGCGGGTGCAACTAATGAAAAACTGTTTTTT; d_call: .; clone_size: .; v_call: TRBV5-1; j_call: TRBJ1-4
cdr3_aa: CASSLGTAYGYTF; cdr3_nt: TGCGCCAGCAGCTTGGGGACAGCCTATGGCTACACCTTC; d_call: .; clone_size: .; v_call: TRBV5-1; j_call: TRBJ1-2
cdr3_aa: CASSYSGGPGDTQYF; cdr3_nt: TGTGCCAGCAGTTACTCTGGAGGGCCTGGAGATACGCAGTATTTT; d_call: .; clone_size: .; v_call: TRBV6-5; j_call: TRBJ2-3
cdr3_aa: CASSLVQGNTEAFF; cdr3_nt: TGCGCCAGCAGCTTGGTTCAGGGAAACACTGAAGCTTTCTTT; d_call: .; clone_size: .; v_call: TRBV5-1; j_call: TRBJ1-1
cdr3_aa: CASRLGLSTDTQYF; cdr3_nt: TGTGCCAGCAGACTGGGCTTAAGCACAGATACGCAGTATTTT; d_call: .; clone_size: few; v_call: TRBV5-4; j_call: TRBJ2-3
cdr3_aa: CATSRDTRDQPQHF; cdr3_nt: TGTGCCACCAGCAGAGATACCAGGGATCAGCCCCAGCATTTT; d_call: .; clone_size: once; v_call: TRBV15; j_call: TRBJ1-5
cdr3_aa: CASSAPQQGSYGYTF; cdr3_nt: TGTGCCAGCAGTGCCCCTCAGCAGGGTTCGTATGGCTACACCTTC; d_call: .; clone_size: .; v_call: TRBV25-1; j_call: TRBJ1-2
cdr3_aa: CAISELAERGTYNEQFF; cdr3_nt: TGTGCCATCAGTGAGCTTGCGGAGCGGGGGACCTACAATGAGCAGTTCTTC; d_call: TRBD2; clone_size: few; v_call: TRBV10-3; j_call: TRBJ2-1
cdr3_aa: CASSPEGRREGGYTF; cdr3_nt: TGCGCCAGCAGCCCCGAGGGTCGGAGAGAGGGTGGCTACACCTTC; d_call: .; clone_size: .; v_call: TRBV5-1; j_call: TRBJ1-2
cdr3_aa: CASSQRLAAYNEQFF; cdr3_nt: TGTGCCAGCAGCCAACGCCTAGCGGCCTACAATGAGCAGTTCTTC; d_call: TRBD2; clone_size: .; v_call: TRBV5-6; j_call: TRBJ2-1
cdr3_aa: CASSAGLGYGYTF; cdr3_nt: TGTGCCAGCAGTGCGGGACTTGGGTATGGCTACACCTTC; d_call: .; clone_size: .; v_call: TRBV6-4; j_call: TRBJ1-2
cdr3_aa: CASSSRADEQFF; cdr3_nt: TGCGCCAGCAGCTCCAGGGCGGATGAGCAGTTCTTC; d_call: .; clone_size: .; v_call: TRBV5-1; j_call: TRBJ2-1
cdr3_aa: CASSTRQGRNGNTIYF; cdr3_nt: TGTGCCAGCAGCACCCGACAGGGAAGAAATGGAAACACCATATATTTT; d_call: TRBD1; clone_size: .; v_call: TRBV9; j_call: TRBJ1-3
cdr3_aa: CASSLPGMSSYNEQFF; cdr3_nt: TGTGCCAGCAGCTTGCCGGGAATGAGCTCCTACAATGAGCAGTTCTTC; d_call: .; clone_size: .; v_call: TRBV5-6; j_call: TRBJ2-1
cdr3_aa: CASSPLLRSTDTQYF; cdr3_nt: TGTGCCAGCAGCCCCCTGCTGCGGAGCACAGATACGCAGTATTTT; d_call: .; clone_size: .; v_call: TRBV5-4; j_call: TRBJ2-3
cdr3_aa: CASSDSVEGAEAFF; cdr3_nt: TGTGCCAGCAGTGACTCGGTTGAAGGGGCTGAAGCTTTCTTT; d_call: .; clone_size: many; v_call: TRBV6-4; j_call: TRBJ1-1
cdr3_aa: CASSLGAYNEQFF; cdr3_nt: TGTGCCAGCAGCCTTGGGGCTTACAATGAGCAGTTCTTC; d_call: .; clone_size: .; v_call: TRBV7-9; j_call: TRBJ2-1
cdr3_aa: CASSQGSVNTEAFF; cdr3_nt: TGCGCCAGCAGCCAAGGTTCGGTTAACACTGAAGCTTTCTTT; d_call: .; clone_size: .; v_call: TRBV4-3; j_call: TRBJ1-1
cdr3_aa: CASSPPGGGTEAFF; cdr3_nt: TGTGCCAGCAGTCCACCGGGCGGGGGTACTGAAGCTTTCTTT; d_call: .; clone_size: .; v_call: TRBV6-5; j_call: TRBJ1-1
cdr3_aa: CASSSRLGNTEAFF; cdr3_nt: TGTGCCAGCAGTTCGAGGTTGGGTAACACTGAAGCTTTCTTT; d_call: .; clone_size: .; v_call: TRBV6-5; j_call: TRBJ1-1
cdr3_aa: CASSSLTETGDTGELFF; cdr3_nt: TGTGCCAGCAGCTCTCTGACCGAGACAGGGGACACCGGGGAGCTGTTTTTT; d_call: TRBD1; clone_size: .; v_call: TRBV7-9; j_call: TRBJ2-2
cdr3_aa: CATSRMTENTDTQYF; cdr3_nt: TGTGCCACCAGCAGAATGACAGAAAACACAGATACGCAGTATTTT; d_call: .; clone_size: .; v_call: TRBV15; j_call: TRBJ2-3
cdr3_aa: CATSRIKGQGSYEQYF; cdr3_nt: TGTGCCACCAGCAGAATCAAGGGACAGGGGTCCTACGAGCAGTACTTC; d_call: TRBD1; clone_size: .; v_call: TRBV15; j_call: TRBJ2-7
cdr3_aa: CAISGGTGADTQYF; cdr3_nt: TGTGCCATCAGTGGGGGCACGGGGGCAGATACGCAGTATTTT; d_call: .; clone_size: .; v_call: TRBV10-3; j_call: TRBJ2-3
cdr3_aa: CASSLMAGATYNEQFF; cdr3_nt: TGCGCCAGCAGCTTGATGGCTGGGGCAACCTACAATGAGCAGTTCTTC; d_call: .; clone_size: .; v_call: TRBV5-1; j_call: TRBJ2-1